This T cell receptor beta chain was found in a study of blood T cell repertoires in COVID-19. Study information: Sources were T cells, B-cell-depleted T cells, or PBMCs; the material itself was cDNA or gDNA.

This CDR3 has 14 residues. The V end lost 3 bases, the J end lost 3 bases, and 9 bases lay between the germline ends. Germline assignment: CDR1 SGHNT and CDR2 YYREEE (reference sequence). Sequenced by immunoSEQ multiplex PCR; TCRdb stores in-frame clones only, minus some. The sample has around 16,000 clones; 75% to 85% are singletons. This chain connects TRBV5-4 to TRBJ2-2; D is possibly TRBD1 (6 bases). The TCR was taken from a man older than 75 with active or convalescent COVID-19. The sample consisted of peripheral blood. CDR3 sequence reads: CASSSGQDTGELFF. CDR3 DNA sequence: TGTGCCAGCAGCTCGGGACAAGACACCGGGGAGCTGTTTTTT.